This entry lists 23 T cell receptor beta chains sequenced from one sample in a study of cytomegalovirus exposure and HLA in healthy donors. The PCR made use of 60 Vbeta and 13 Jbeta primers. Profiled with immunoSEQ multiplex PCR; TCRdb holds only in-frame clones, not every one. The table lists about 150,000 clones, 80% of them singletons. Material for sequencing was PBMCs. These receptors came from a young man in good health and CMV-seropositive.

The sample holds one count of this clone. The J gene is TRBJ2-7, the V gene TRBV5-1; 10 bases map to TRBD2. J lost 6 bases, V lost 0 bases, and 9 bases had no gene match. Per the germline V gene, CDR1 is SGHRS and CDR2 is YFSETQ. There are 16 residues in the CDR3. The DNA of the CDR3 is TGCGCCAGCAGCTTGGCCGGACTAGCGGCGCCTTCCGAGCAGTACTTC. It translates to CASSLAGLAAPSEQYF. The full variable domain, rest sourced from reference TRBV5-1 and TRBJ2-7, is KAGVTQTPRYLIKTRGQQVTLSCSPISGHRSVSWYQQTPGQGLQFLFEYFSETQRNKGNFPGRFSGRQFSNSRSEMNVSTLELGDSALYLCASSLAGLAAPSEQYFGPGTRLTVT.

The V gene is TRBV5-8, the J gene TRBJ1-3, with D possibly TRBD1 on 6 matching bases. Germline-derived CDR1 and CDR2 are SGHTS and YDEGEE. This CDR3 contains 16 residues. V was clipped by 2 bases and J by 0 bases, with 12 bases between them. The CDR3 here is CASSFGQHFSGNTIYF. DNA of the CDR3: TGTGCCAGCAGCTTCGGACAGCATTTCTCTGGAAACACCATATATTTT.

The rearrangement uses TRBV27 and TRBJ2-2; 9 bases agree with TRBD1. From germline, CDR1 is MNHEY and CDR2 SMNVEV (reference sequence). This CDR3 has 16 residues. V lost 5 bases, J lost 5 bases, and 9 bases stayed unmatched. Written as DNA, the CDR3 is TGTGCCAGCAGTCTTCGGGACAGGGCCGGTACCGGGGAGCTGTTTTTT. It encodes CASSLRDRAGTGELFF.

This clone was counted only a few times. J is TRBJ2-1 and V is TRBV25-1; perhaps TRBD2 as D (6 bases). V dropped 4 bases and J dropped 4 bases, with 8 bases sitting between them. The CDR3 extends over 13 amino acids. CDR1 MGHDK and CDR2 SYGVNS come from the germline V gene. CDR3 nucleotides: TGTGCCAGCAGTGCTCGGGGGTACAATGAGCAGTTCTTC. Amino acids: CASSARGYNEQFF.

The rearrangement uses TRBV4-1 and TRBJ2-7; TRBD2 matches 8 bases. From germline, CDR1 is MGHRA and CDR2 YSYEKL. V shed 2 bases and J 0 bases; nucleotides not matched to a gene: 0. The CDR3 sequence is 14 residues long. CDR3 nucleotide sequence: TGCGCCAGCAGCCAAACTAGCGGCTCCTACGAGCAGTACTTC. Residues: CASSQTSGSYEQYF.

This chain joins TRBV19 and TRBJ2-7; D call uncertain. The CDR3 is 14 amino acids. V lost 2 bases to trimming and J lost 5 bases, with 13 bases between them. CDR1 is LNHDA and CDR2 is SQIVND in the germline V gene (reference sequence). The CDR3 DNA sequence: TGTGCCAGTAGTATAATCGGAGTCCAGAACGAGCAGTACTTC. Protein sequence: CASSIIGVQNEQYF.

The genes are TRBV30 and TRBJ1-2; unclear D gene. The CDR3 is 10 amino acids. Deletions cut 3 bases from V and 4 bases from J, with 3 bases between. Germline-derived CDR1 and CDR2 are GTSNPN and SVGIG (reference sequence). CDR3 in DNA: TGTGCCTGGAGGGCCTATGGCTACACCTTC. Translated, it gives CAWRAYGYTF.

This chain uses TRBV5-1 with TRBJ2-7; D uncertain. Germline-derived CDR1 and CDR2 are SGHRS and YFSETQ. CDR3 length equals 11 residues. The ends were cut back, 2 bases at V and 7 bases at J, with 7 bases in the middle. CDR3 region: CASSFSREQYF. DNA for the CDR3: TGCGCCAGCAGCTTCAGCAGGGAGCAGTACTTC.

The genes are TRBV27 and TRBJ2-1, with D tentatively TRBD1 (5 bases). This CDR3 spans 14 amino acids. V was trimmed by 6 bases and J by 4 bases, leaving 13 bases between them. CDR1 is MNHEY, CDR2 SMNVEV, per germline (reference sequence). The DNA for the CDR3 is TGTGCCAGCAGCCTCAGGGCAGGGTACAATGAGCAGTTCTTC. Amino acid sequence: CASSLRAGYNEQFF.

The V call is TRBV7-2, the J call TRBJ2-3; 8 nucleotides agree with TRBD2. The germline gives CDR1 SGHTA, CDR2 FQGNSA. With 2 bases clipped from V and 4 bases from J, the junction kept 8 bases outside the gene matches. CDR3 size: 16 residues. DNA for the CDR3: TGTGCCAGCAGCTTACGGGTCACGGGGGGGCCAGATACGCAGTATTTT. Translation: CASSLRVTGGPDTQYF.

The V call is TRBV7-2, the J call TRBJ2-3; a possible D gene is TRBD2 (7 bases). The CDR3 consists of 16 residues. V shed 3 bases and J shed 0 bases, with 13 bases lying between them. Germline V gene lookup returns CDR1 SGHTA and CDR2 FQGNSA. This CDR3 reads CASSFYGGHSTDTQYF. For the CDR3, the DNA is TGTGCCAGCAGCTTTTACGGGGGGCACAGCACAGATACGCAGTATTTT.

The rearrangement links TRBV7-2 to TRBJ2-7; 14 nucleotides match TRBD2. Trimming took 4 bases from V and 6 from J; bases not matched to a gene: 5. CDR1 SGHTA and CDR2 FQGNSA come from the germline V gene. The CDR3 totals 15 residues. The CDR3 region is CASSSGLAGVGEQYF. The CDR3 nucleotides are TGTGCCAGCAGCTCGGGACTAGCGGGAGTCGGCGAGCAGTACTTC.

The chain joins TRBV2 to TRBJ1-2; D is unresolved. This CDR3 comprises 15 residues. V was trimmed by 7 bases and J by 0 bases, leaving 15 bases between them. Germline V gene data show CDR1 as SNHLY and CDR2 as FYNNEI. The CDR3 sequence is CASNSQRETNYGYTF. CDR3 DNA sequence: TGTGCCAGCAACTCCCAGAGGGAAACTAACTATGGCTACACCTTC. Based on the CDR3 plus reference TRBV2 and TRBJ1-2, the full variable domain is EPEVTQTPSHQVTQMGQEVILRCVPISNHLYFYWYRQILGQKVEFLVSFYNNEISEKSEIFDDQFSVERPDGSNFTLKIRSTKLEDSAMYFCASNSQRETNYGYTFGSGTRLTVV.

The rearrangement links TRBV11-2 to TRBJ2-5; 7 bases map to TRBD1. CDR1 and CDR2 (germline): SGHAT, FQNNGV. V trimming: 3 bases; J trimming: 5 bases; junction bases outside the gene matches: 9. The CDR3 totals 15 residues. The CDR3 DNA follows: TGTGCCAGCAGCTTCAATACAGGGGAGCGGGAGACCCAGTACTTC. Protein: CASSFNTGERETQYF.

The CDR3 here is CASSPDRGQSTGELFF. The CDR3 bases are TGTGCCAGCAGCCCGGACAGGGGGCAGAGCACCGGGGAGCTGTTTTTT. The rearrangement joins TRBV11-3 to TRBJ2-2, with 11 positions matching TRBD1. The CDR3 covers 16 residues. V trimming: 5 bases; J trimming: 4 bases; junction bases outside the gene matches: 6. Germline values: CDR1 SGHNT, CDR2 YENEEA.

This clone has only one observation. V gene TRBV6-5 combines with J gene TRBJ2-7; possible D gene TRBD1, 6 bases. Looked up from germline, CDR1 is MNHEY and CDR2 is SVGAGI. The germline V and J ends were trimmed by 5 bases and 2 bases, with 16 bases remaining between them. The CDR3 is 15 amino acids. The CDR3: CASSRGQILTYEQYF. The CDR3 DNA reads TGTGCCAGCAGTCGTGGACAGATACTAACCTACGAGCAGTACTTC.

J is TRBJ2-5 and V is TRBV7-2; D remains ambiguous. Germline CDR1 is SGHTA and CDR2 is FQGNSA. The CDR3 totals 15 residues. V was shortened by 5 bases and J by 5 bases, with 18 bases between the two germline ends. CDR3 nucleotide sequence: TGTGCCAGCAGCCCACTACTCGGTCCTTGGGAGACCCAGTACTTC. This encodes CASSPLLGPWETQYF.

The chain uses TRBV7-9 and TRBJ1-2; 7 bases are a match to TRBD1. CDR1 and CDR2 from the germline V gene are SEHNR and FQNEAQ (reference sequence). V lost 5 bases and J lost 7; bases outside the gene matches: 7. The length of the CDR3 is 13 residues. The CDR3 spells CASSERTGGGYTF. In DNA, the CDR3 is TGTGCCAGCAGCGAACGGACAGGAGGTGGCTACACCTTC.

The chain uses TRBV7-9 and TRBJ2-5, with 7 bases that match TRBD1. The V segment lost 3 bases and the J segment 4 bases; nucleotides outside the gene matches: 5. Germline-derived CDR1 and CDR2 are SEHNR and FQNEAQ (reference sequence). The CDR3 runs to 14 residues. In nucleotides, the CDR3 is TGTGCCAGCAGCTTGTTACAGGGGAGAGAGACCCAGTACTTC. Encoded protein: CASSLLQGRETQYF.

The chain joins TRBV6-1 to TRBJ1-6; tentatively, D is TRBD1 (5 bases). V shed 6 bases and J shed 14 bases, with 20 bases lying between them. CDR1 is MNHNS and CDR2 is SASEGT in the germline V gene. The CDR3 is 14 residues long. CDR3 bases: TGTGCCAGCAGCCCTGACAGCCCAACCTCGTCCCTCCACTTT. This translates into CASSPDSPTSSLHF.

V is TRBV12-5 and J is TRBJ2-3, with 11 bases fitting TRBD2. The V segment lost 9 bases and the J segment 5 bases; nucleotides outside the gene matches: 10. The CDR3 loop spans 15 amino acids. From germline, CDR1 is LGHNT and CDR2 FRNRAP. DNA of the CDR3: TGTGCTAGCAGCGTTCTAGCGGGAGGTCTAGATACGCAGTATTTT. It is translated as CASSVLAGGLDTQYF.

This clone was counted only a few times. The rearrangement joins TRBV7-2 to TRBJ2-5; D perhaps matches TRBD1 (5 bases). The V gene's germline CDR1 is SGHTA and CDR2 FQGNSA. This CDR3 has 14 residues. V lost 1 base and J 7 bases, leaving 13 bases between the germline ends. The DNA of the CDR3 is TGTGCCAGCAGCTTAGACAACGGCCAGGGGACCCAGTACTTC. Its translation: CASSLDNGQGTQYF.

This chain joins TRBV4-2 and TRBJ2-1; 11 nucleotides line up with TRBD2. This CDR3 comprises 16 residues. V trimming: 3 bases; J trimming: 6 bases; junction bases outside the gene matches: 7. The germline V gene has CDR1 LGHNA and CDR2 YNFKEQ. This chain's CDR3 is CASSQGTSGVLNEQFF. In DNA, the CDR3 is TGTGCCAGCAGCCAGGGGACTAGCGGTGTGCTCAATGAGCAGTTCTTC.